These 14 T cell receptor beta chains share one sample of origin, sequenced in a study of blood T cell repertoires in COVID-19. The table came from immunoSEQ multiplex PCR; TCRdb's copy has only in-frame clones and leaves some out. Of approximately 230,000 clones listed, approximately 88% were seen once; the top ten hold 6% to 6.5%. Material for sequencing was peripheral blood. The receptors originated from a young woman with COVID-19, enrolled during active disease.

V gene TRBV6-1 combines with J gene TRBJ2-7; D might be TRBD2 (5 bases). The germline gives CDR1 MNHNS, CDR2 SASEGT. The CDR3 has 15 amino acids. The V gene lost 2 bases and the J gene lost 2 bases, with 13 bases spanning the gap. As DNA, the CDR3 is TGTGCCAGCAGTGAACCCGGGATAAGACCCTACGAGCAGTACTTC. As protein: CASSEPGIRPYEQYF.

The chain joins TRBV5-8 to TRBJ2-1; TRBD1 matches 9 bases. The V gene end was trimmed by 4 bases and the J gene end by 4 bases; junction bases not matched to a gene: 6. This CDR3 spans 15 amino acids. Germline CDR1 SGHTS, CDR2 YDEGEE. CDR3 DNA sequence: TGTGCCAGCAGCCCCGGGACAGGGCGTTACAATGAGCAGTTCTTC. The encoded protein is CASSPGTGRYNEQFF.

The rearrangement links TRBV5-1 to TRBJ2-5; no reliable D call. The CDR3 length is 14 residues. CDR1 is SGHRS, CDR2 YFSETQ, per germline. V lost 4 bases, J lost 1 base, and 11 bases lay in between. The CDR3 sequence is CASSRDSSQETQYF. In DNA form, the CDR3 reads TGCGCCAGCAGCCGCGACTCGTCCCAAGAGACCCAGTACTTC. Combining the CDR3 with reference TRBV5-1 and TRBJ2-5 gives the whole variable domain KAGVTQTPRYLIKTRGQQVTLSCSPISGHRSVSWYQQTPGQGLQFLFEYFSETQRNKGNFPGRFSGRQFSNSRSEMNVSTLELGDSALYLCASSRDSSQETQYFGPGTRLLVL.

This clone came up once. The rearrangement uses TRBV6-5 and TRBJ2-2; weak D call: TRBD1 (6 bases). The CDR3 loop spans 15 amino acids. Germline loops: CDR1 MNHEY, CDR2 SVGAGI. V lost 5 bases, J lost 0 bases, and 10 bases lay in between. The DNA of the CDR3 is TGTGCCAGCAGTCAACAGGGCGCGAACACCGGGGAGCTGTTTTTT. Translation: CASSQQGANTGELFF.

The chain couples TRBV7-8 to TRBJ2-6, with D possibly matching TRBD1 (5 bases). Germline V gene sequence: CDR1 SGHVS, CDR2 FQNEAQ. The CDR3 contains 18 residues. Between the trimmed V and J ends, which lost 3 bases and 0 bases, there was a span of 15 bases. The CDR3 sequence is CASSFLRVGVSGANVLTF. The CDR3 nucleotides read TGTGCCAGCAGCTTCCTCAGGGTAGGGGTCTCTGGGGCCAACGTCCTGACTTTC. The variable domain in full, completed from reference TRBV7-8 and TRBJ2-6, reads GAGVSQSPRYKVAKRGQDVALRCDPISGHVSLFWYQQALGQGPEFLTYFQNEAQLDKSGLPSDRFFAERPEGSVSTLKIQRTQQEDSAVYLCASSFLRVGVSGANVLTFGAGSRLTVL.

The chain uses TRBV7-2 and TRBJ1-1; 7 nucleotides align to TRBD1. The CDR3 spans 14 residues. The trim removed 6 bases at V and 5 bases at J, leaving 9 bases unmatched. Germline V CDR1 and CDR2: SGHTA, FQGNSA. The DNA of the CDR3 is TGTGCCAGCAGTCACGACAGGGTTGAGACTGAAGCTTTCTTT. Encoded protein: CASSHDRVETEAFF.

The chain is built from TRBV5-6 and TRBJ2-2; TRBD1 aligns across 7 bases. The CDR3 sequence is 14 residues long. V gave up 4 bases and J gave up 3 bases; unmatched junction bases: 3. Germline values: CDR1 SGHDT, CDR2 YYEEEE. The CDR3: CASSPGTDTGELFF. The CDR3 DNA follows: TGTGCCAGCAGCCCCGGGACAGACACCGGGGAGCTGTTTTTT.

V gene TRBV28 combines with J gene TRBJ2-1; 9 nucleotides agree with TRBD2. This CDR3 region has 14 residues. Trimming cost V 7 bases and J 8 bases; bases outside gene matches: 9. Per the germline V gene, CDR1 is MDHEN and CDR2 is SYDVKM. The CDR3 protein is CASILSGSTDEQFF. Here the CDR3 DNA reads TGTGCCAGCATTCTTAGCGGGAGCACGGATGAGCAGTTCTTC.

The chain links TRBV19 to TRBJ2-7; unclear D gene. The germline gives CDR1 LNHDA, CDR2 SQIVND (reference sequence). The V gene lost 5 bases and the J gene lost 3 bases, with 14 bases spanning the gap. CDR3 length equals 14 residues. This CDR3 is CASSEAVRFYEQYF. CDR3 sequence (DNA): TGTGCCAGTAGTGAGGCAGTTCGGTTCTACGAGCAGTACTTC.

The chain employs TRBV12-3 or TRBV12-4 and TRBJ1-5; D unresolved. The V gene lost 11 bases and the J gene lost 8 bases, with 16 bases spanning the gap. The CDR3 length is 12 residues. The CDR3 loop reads CAFVEGRKPQHF. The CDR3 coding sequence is TGTGCCTTCGTGGAGGGAAGGAAGCCCCAGCATTTT.

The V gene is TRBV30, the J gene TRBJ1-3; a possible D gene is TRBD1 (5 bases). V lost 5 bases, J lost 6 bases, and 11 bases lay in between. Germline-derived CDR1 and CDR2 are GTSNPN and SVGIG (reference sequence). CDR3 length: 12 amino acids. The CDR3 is CAWEGVENTIYF. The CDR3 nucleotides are TGTGCCTGGGAAGGGGTCGAAAACACCATATATTTT.

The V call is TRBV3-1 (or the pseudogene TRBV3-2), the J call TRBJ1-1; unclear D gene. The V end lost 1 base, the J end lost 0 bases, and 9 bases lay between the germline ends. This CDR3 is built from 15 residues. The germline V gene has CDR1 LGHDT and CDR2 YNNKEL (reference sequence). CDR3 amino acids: CASSQVGSMNTEAFF. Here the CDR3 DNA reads TGTGCCAGCAGCCAAGTGGGCAGCATGAACACTGAAGCTTTCTTT.

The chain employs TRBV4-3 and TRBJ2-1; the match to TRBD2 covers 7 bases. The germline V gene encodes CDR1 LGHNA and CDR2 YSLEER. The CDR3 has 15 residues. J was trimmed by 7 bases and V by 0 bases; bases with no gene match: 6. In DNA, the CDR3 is TGCGCCAGCAGCCAAGAAGGATGGGGGGGGAATGAGCAGTTCTTC. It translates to CASSQEGWGGNEQFF.

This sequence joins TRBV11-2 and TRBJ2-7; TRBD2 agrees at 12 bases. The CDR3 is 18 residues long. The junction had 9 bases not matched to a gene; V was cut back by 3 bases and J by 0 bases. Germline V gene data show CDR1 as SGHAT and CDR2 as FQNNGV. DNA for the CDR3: TGTGCCAGCAGCTTTAGCACTAGCGGGGGGCGGAGCTCCTACGAGCAGTACTTC. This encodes CASSFSTSGGRSSYEQYF.